The clone carrying this TCR beta chain has more than one count but fewer than ten. Its antigen is currently unknown. The sample originates from a study of T-cell reconstitution after alpha-beta-depleted transplantation in children. Findings of the study overall: Newly made T cells mostly supplied T-cell counts and diversity one year after transplant. Surviving recipient T cells and thymic progenitors produced the high day-60 TCRbeta diversity seen in some patients. By about two months after transplant, alpha-beta T cells reportedly arose from several hundred graft clones that had expanded.

The CDR3 consists of 15 residues. V lost 3 bases and J lost 4; bases outside the gene matches: 4. It was with unique molecular identifiers that the TCRbeta library was prepared. TCRdb recomputed calls from the PCR reads with MiXCR, one row per CDR3 protein. This table has 330,000 or so distinct CDR3 sequences, 10% appearing once. V usage is TRBV12-3 or TRBV12-4 and J usage is TRBJ2-1; 9 bases line up with TRBD2. The source was PBMCs, collected before TCRalphabeta/CD19-depleted stem cell transplant. This clonotype originated in a boy less than two years old with acute myeloid leukemia, due to receive a stem cell transplant. CDR3: CASSLLAGLYNEQFF. In DNA form, the CDR3 reads TGTGCCAGCAGTTTGCTAGCGGGGCTATACAATGAGCAGTTCTTC.